The clone carrying this T cell receptor (beta chain) was recorded only once. Nashville, Tennessee was home to all donors, each a Caucasian adult. The data belong to a study of shared clonotypes between healthy human individuals. Trimming cost V 0 bases and J 0 bases, with 3 bases left between them. Germline CDR1 reads GTSNPN; CDR2 reads SVGIG (reference sequence). The length of the CDR3 is 13 residues. Libraries were prepared by immunoSEQ multiplex PCR; TCRdb keeps only in-frame clonotypes and omits some of them. The repertoire consists of under 85,000 clones, with roughly three fifths occurring once and the leading ten covering 51%.

Sequenced input: memory CD8+ T cells sorted from blood. Subset of the sample: CD45RO+ cells pooled with CCR7-negative TemRA cells. The chain links TRBV30 to TRBJ1-3; D is ambiguous. The receptor was isolated from a man younger than 40 in good health. CDR3 amino acids: CAWSVSSGNTIYF. CDR3 DNA: TGTGCCTGGAGTGTATCCTCTGGAAACACCATATATTTT.